Each of the 15 T cell receptor beta chains below was sequenced from the same sample in a study of control samples from healthy donors and cancer patients. Measured with immunoSEQ multiplex PCR; TCRdb has only the in-frame clones, and not every one. The table has 25,000 to 35,000 clones, 90% to 95% seen once. Sequenced input: PBMCs. These receptors were taken from a man in his forties or fifties with lung cancer.

About this clone itself: The DNA is omitted, as the CDR3 cannot be located on it reliably, and the CDR3 follows TCRdb's listing. This chain joins TRBV5-4 and TRBJ1-2. The CDR3 length is 17 residues, termini included. Germline V gives CDR1 SGHNT, CDR2 YYREEE (reference sequence). CDR3 sequence: CASSSTFGASGNYGYTF.

The V call is TRBV4-3, the J call TRBJ2-5, with 7 bases identical to TRBD1. This CDR3 is built from 15 residues. V was clipped by 3 bases and J by 4 bases; unmatched bases: 8. CDR1 is LGHNA, CDR2 YSLEER, per germline. The CDR3 loop reads CASSQGRQGPETQYF. The DNA for the CDR3 is TGCGCCAGCAGCCAGGGGAGACAGGGACCAGAGACCCAGTACTTC.

The J gene is TRBJ2-2, the V gene TRBV5-1; 11 nucleotides agree with TRBD2. The CDR3 has 16 amino acids. V was clipped by 4 bases and J by 1 base; unmatched bases: 3. CDR1 SGHRS and CDR2 YFSETQ come from the germline V gene. This CDR3 is CASSPGLAGNTGELFF. The CDR3 DNA reads TGCGCCAGCAGCCCCGGACTAGCGGGGAACACCGGGGAGCTGTTTTTT. Full variable domain (outside the CDR3, taken from reference TRBV5-1 and TRBJ2-2): KAGVTQTPRYLIKTRGQQVTLSCSPISGHRSVSWYQQTPGQGLQFLFEYFSETQRNKGNFPGRFSGRQFSNSRSEMNVSTLELGDSALYLCASSPGLAGNTGELFFGEGSRLTVL.

The genes are TRBV5-1 and TRBJ2-5; 14 bases fit TRBD2. The CDR3 length is 17 residues. V was pared by 4 bases and J by 4 bases, with 9 bases of the junction left unmatched. Germline CDR1 SGHRS, CDR2 YFSETQ. As DNA, the CDR3 is TGCGCCAGCAGCCCACCGACTAGCGGGGGGGCCAGAGAGACCCAGTACTTC. This sequence encodes CASSPPTSGGARETQYF. Filled out from reference TRBV5-1 and TRBJ2-5, the complete variable domain reads KAGVTQTPRYLIKTRGQQVTLSCSPISGHRSVSWYQQTPGQGLQFLFEYFSETQRNKGNFPGRFSGRQFSNSRSEMNVSTLELGDSALYLCASSPPTSGGARETQYFGPGTRLLVL.

The chain has TRBV18 and TRBJ2-2; the match to TRBD2 covers 8 bases. J gave up 4 bases and V 6 bases, and 4 bases lay outside the gene matches. The CDR3 has 14 residues. Germline-derived CDR1 and CDR2 are KGHSH and LQKENI. CDR3 amino acids: CASSGTSTTGELFF. The CDR3 DNA sequence: TGTGCCAGCTCCGGGACTAGTACCACCGGGGAGCTGTTTTTT.

This sequence joins TRBV11-2 and TRBJ2-7, with a possible D match to TRBD1 (6 bases). Germline CDR1 and CDR2: SGHAT and FQNNGV. The CDR3 is 14 residues long. V gave up 3 bases and J gave up 1 base, with 10 bases separating them. The CDR3 DNA reads as TGTGCCAGCAGCTTTGACAGGAATTCCTACGAGCAGTACTTC. It yields the protein CASSFDRNSYEQYF.

V gene TRBV5-1 combines with J gene TRBJ1-1, with D possibly being TRBD1 (6 bases). Per germline, CDR1 SGHRS and CDR2 YFSETQ. The ends were cut back, 5 bases at V and 4 bases at J, with 15 bases in the middle. The CDR3 length is 14 residues. This chain's CDR3 is CASSSQQGGTEAFF. The CDR3 DNA reads as TGCGCCAGCAGTAGTCAACAGGGAGGCACTGAAGCTTTCTTT.

The chain recombines TRBV6-5 with TRBJ2-7, with D perhaps TRBD2 (5 bases). Germline values: CDR1 MNHEY, CDR2 SVGAGI. V was clipped by 0 bases and J by 3 bases, with 6 bases between them. CDR3 length: 13 residues. CDR3 in DNA: TGTGCCAGCAGTTACTCACTAGACTACGAGCAGTACTTC. It encodes CASSYSLDYEQYF.

This sequence joins TRBV12-3 or TRBV12-4 and TRBJ1-5, with no clear D. Trimming stripped 6 bases from V and 0 bases from J, with 3 bases between. This CDR3 has 12 residues. CDR3 sequence: CASRNSNQPQHF. CDR3 coding DNA: TGTGCCAGCAGGAATAGCAATCAGCCCCAGCATTTT.

This clone was counted a single time. This sequence joins TRBV5-1 and TRBJ1-5; D gene ambiguous. The germline gives CDR1 SGHRS, CDR2 YFSETQ. This CDR3 spans 14 amino acids. V was trimmed by 0 bases and J by 6 bases, leaving 10 bases between them. CDR3 sequence reads: CASSLDSTSQPQHF. The DNA of the CDR3 is TGCGCCAGCAGCTTGGACTCCACCAGTCAGCCCCAGCATTTT.

This chain joins TRBV5-1 and TRBJ2-5, with D possibly being TRBD1 (6 bases). Trimming removed 0 bases at V and 3 bases at J, with 6 bases between. Germline-derived CDR1 and CDR2 are SGHRS and YFSETQ. This CDR3 is 13 amino acids long. CDR3 loop: CASSLEGEETQYF. The CDR3 DNA sequence: TGCGCCAGCAGCTTGGAGGGGGAAGAGACCCAGTACTTC.

The V and J genes are TRBV27 and TRBJ2-4; 9 bases are a match to TRBD1. The germline gives CDR1 MNHEY, CDR2 SMNVEV (reference sequence). The CDR3 length is 15 residues. The V segment lost 5 bases and the J segment 6 bases; nucleotides outside the gene matches: 8. The CDR3 here is CASSPWTGESNIQYF. The CDR3 nucleotides are TGTGCCAGCAGTCCCTGGACAGGGGAGTCAAACATTCAGTACTTC.

This chain links TRBV12-5 with TRBJ2-2; D is uncertain. V gave up 1 base and J gave up 5 bases, with 5 bases separating them. Germline V CDR1 and CDR2: LGHNT, FRNRAP. This CDR3 comprises 13 residues. CDR3 amino acids: CASGLDNTGELFF. In nucleotides, the CDR3 is TGTGCTAGTGGTTTGGATAATACCGGGGAGCTGTTTTTT.

The genes are TRBV7-8 and TRBJ1-4; D unresolved. The CDR3 has 16 amino acids. Trimming took off 2 bases at V and 0 bases at J, with 10 bases between the two ends. Germline V gene lookup returns CDR1 SGHVS and CDR2 FQNEAQ. CDR3 residues: CASSLFGEATNEKLFF. The DNA of the CDR3 is TGTGCCAGCAGCTTATTCGGGGAAGCAACTAATGAAAAACTGTTTTTT.

The chain uses TRBV12-5 and TRBJ2-1, with a tentative D call TRBD1 (6 bases). This CDR3 is built from 14 residues. The V end was cut by 2 bases, the J end by 10 bases, with 15 bases between. The V gene's germline CDR1 is LGHNT and CDR2 FRNRAP. The chain's CDR3 is CASGLTLATGEQFF. CDR3 nucleotide sequence: TGTGCTAGTGGTTTGACTTTGGCGACAGGAGAGCAGTTCTTC.